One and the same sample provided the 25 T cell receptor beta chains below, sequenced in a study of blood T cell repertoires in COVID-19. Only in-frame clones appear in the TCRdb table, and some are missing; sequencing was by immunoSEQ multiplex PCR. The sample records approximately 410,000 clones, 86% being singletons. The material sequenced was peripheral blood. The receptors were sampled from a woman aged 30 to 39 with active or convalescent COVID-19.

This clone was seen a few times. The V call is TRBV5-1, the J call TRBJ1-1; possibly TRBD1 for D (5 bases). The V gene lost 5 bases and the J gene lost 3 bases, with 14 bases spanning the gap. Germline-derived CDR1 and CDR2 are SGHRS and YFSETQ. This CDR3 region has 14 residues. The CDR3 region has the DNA TGCGCCAGCAGGTTAAGTCCGGGGGACACTGAAGCTTTCTTT. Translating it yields CASRLSPGDTEAFF.

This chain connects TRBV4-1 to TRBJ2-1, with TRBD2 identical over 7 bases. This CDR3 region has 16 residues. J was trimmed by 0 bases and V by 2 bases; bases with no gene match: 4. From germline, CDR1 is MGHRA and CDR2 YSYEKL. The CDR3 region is CASSQLTSFSYNEQFF. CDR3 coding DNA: TGCGCCAGCAGCCAATTGACTAGCTTCTCCTACAATGAGCAGTTCTTC.

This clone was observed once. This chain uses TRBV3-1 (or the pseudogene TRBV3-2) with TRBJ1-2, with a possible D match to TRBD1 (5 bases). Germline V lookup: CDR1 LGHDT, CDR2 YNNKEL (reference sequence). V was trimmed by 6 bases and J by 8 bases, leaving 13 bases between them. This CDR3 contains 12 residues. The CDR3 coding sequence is TGTGCCAGCAGGCGCGGGGACGGAGGCTACACCTTC. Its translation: CASRRGDGGYTF.

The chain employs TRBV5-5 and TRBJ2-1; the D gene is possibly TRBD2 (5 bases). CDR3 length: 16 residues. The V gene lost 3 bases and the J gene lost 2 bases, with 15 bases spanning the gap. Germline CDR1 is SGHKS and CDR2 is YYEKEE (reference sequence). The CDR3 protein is CASSSATGIPYNEQFF. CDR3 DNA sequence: TGTGCCAGCAGCTCTGCAACCGGGATTCCCTACAATGAGCAGTTCTTC.

The CDR3 region has the DNA TGTGCCAGCAGTGAAGGTTCGACGGGCTACGAGCAGTACTTC. This gives the protein CASSEGSTGYEQYF. This sequence joins TRBV6-1 and TRBJ2-7; the D is unclear. Germline V lookup: CDR1 MNHNS, CDR2 SASEGT. This CDR3 is 14 amino acids long. V was pared by 1 base and J by 3 bases, with 10 bases between.

The CDR3: CASSELSGAYQPQHF. Written as DNA, the CDR3 is TGTGCCAGCAGTGAATTAAGCGGGGCCTATCAGCCCCAGCATTTT. This chain connects TRBV2 to TRBJ1-5; D may be TRBD1 (5 bases). This CDR3 is built from 15 residues. CDR1 SNHLY and CDR2 FYNNEI come from the germline V gene. Trimming took off 2 bases at V and 5 bases at J, with 13 bases between the two ends.

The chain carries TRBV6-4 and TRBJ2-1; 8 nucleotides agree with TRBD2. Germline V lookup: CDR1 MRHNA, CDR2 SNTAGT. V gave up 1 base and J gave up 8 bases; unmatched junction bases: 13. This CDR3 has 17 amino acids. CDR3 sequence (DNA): TGTGCCAGCAGTGACTGGCCCGGGACTAGGGGTCGGGATGAGCAGTTCTTC. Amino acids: CASSDWPGTRGRDEQFF.

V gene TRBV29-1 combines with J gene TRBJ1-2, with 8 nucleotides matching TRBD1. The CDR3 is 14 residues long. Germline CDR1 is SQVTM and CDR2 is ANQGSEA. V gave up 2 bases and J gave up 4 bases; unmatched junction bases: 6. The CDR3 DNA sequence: TGCAGCGTTGAAACGGGACAGGTCTCCTATGGCTACACCTTC. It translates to CSVETGQVSYGYTF.

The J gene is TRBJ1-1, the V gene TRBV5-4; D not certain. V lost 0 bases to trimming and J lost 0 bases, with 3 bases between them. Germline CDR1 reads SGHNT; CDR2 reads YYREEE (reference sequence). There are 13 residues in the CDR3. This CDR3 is CASSLDLNTEAFF. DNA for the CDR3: TGTGCCAGCAGCTTGGACTTGAACACTGAAGCTTTCTTT.

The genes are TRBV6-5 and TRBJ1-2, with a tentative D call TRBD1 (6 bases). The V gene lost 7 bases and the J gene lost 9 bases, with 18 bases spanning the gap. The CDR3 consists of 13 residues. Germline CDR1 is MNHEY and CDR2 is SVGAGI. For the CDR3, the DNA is TGTGCCAGCAACCTCCAGGGGAGCGATAGCTACACCTTC. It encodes CASNLQGSDSYTF.

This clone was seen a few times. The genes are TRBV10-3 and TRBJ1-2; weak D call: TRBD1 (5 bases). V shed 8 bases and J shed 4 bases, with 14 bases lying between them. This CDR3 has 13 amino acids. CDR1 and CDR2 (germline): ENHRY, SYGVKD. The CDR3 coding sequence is TGTGCCATCGGGCAGGGAGGGGCCTATGGCTACACCTTC. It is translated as CAIGQGGAYGYTF.

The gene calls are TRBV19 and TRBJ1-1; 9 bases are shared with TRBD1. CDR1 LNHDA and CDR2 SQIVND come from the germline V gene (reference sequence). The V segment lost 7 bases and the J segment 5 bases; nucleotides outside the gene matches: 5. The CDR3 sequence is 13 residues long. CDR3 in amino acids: CASTWTGETEAFF. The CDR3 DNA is TGTGCCAGTACCTGGACAGGGGAGACTGAAGCTTTCTTT.

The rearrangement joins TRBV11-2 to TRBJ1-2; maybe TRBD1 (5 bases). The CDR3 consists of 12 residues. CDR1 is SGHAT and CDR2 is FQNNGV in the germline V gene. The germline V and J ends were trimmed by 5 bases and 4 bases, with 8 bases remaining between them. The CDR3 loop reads CASSKQAYGYTF. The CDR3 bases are TGTGCCAGCAGCAAACAGGCCTATGGCTACACCTTC. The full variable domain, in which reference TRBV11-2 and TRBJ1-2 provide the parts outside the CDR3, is EAGVAQSPRYKIIEKRQSVAFWCNPISGHATLYWYQQILGQGPKLLIQFQNNGVVDDSQLPKDRFSAERLKGVDSTLKIQPAKLEDSAVYLCASSKQAYGYTFGSGTRLTVV.

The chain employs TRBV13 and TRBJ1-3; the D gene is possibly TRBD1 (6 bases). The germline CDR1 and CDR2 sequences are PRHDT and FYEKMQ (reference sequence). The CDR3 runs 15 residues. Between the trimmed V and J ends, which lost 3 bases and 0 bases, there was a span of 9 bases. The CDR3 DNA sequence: TGTGCCAGCAGCTTCGTGACAGGCTCTGGAAACACCATATATTTT. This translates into CASSFVTGSGNTIYF. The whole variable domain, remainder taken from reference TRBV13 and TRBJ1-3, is AAGVIQSPRHLIKEKRETATLKCYPIPRHDTVYWYQQGPGQDPQFLISFYEKMQSDKGSIPDRFSAQQFSDYHSELNMSSLELGDSALYFCASSFVTGSGNTIYFGEGSWLTVV.

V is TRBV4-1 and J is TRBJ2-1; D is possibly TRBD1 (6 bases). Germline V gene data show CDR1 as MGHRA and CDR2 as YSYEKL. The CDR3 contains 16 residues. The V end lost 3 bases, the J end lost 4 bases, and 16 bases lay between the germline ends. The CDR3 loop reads CASSHIGRDKYNEQFF. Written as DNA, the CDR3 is TGCGCCAGCAGCCATATCGGCAGGGACAAATACAATGAGCAGTTCTTC.

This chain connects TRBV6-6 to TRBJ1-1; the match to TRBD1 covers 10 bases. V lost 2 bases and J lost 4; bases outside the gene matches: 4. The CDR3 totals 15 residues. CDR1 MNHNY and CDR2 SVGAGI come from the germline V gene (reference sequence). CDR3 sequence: CASSYLDRGVTEAFF. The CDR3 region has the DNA TGTGCCAGCAGTTACCTGGACAGGGGGGTCACTGAAGCTTTCTTT.

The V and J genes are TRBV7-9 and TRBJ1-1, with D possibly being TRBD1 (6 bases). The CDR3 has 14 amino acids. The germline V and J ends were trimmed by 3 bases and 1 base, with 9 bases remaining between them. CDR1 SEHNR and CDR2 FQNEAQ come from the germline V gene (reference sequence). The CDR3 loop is CASSLRTANTEAFF. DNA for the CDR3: TGTGCCAGCAGCTTGAGGACAGCGAACACTGAAGCTTTCTTT.

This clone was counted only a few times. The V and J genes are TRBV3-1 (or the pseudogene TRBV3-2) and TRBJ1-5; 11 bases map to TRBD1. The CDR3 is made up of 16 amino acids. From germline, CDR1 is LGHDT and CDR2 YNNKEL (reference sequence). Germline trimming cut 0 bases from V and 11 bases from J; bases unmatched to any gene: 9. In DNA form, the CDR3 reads TGTGCCAGCAGCCAAGACGGACAGGGGGCGAGATCGTCCCAGCATTTT. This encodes CASSQDGQGARSSQHF.

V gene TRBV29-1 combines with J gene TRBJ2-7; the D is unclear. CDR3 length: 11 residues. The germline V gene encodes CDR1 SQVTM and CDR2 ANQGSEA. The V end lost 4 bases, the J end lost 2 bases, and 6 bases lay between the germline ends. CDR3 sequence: CSVAYTYEQYF. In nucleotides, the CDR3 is TGCAGCGTTGCCTATACCTACGAGCAGTACTTC.

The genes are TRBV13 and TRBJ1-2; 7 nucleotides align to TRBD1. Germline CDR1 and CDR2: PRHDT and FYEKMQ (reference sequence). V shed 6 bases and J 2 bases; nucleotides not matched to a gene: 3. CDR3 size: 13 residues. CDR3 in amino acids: CASSPGQNYGYTF. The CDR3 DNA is TGTGCCAGCAGTCCGGGACAGAACTATGGCTACACCTTC.

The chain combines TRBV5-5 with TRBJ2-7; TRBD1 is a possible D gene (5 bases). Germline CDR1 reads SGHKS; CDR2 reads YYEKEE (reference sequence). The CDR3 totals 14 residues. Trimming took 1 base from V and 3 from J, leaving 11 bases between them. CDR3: CASSLPDSYYEQYF. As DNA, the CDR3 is TGTGCCAGCAGCTTGCCCGACAGTTACTACGAGCAGTACTTC. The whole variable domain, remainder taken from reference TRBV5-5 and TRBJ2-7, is DAGVTQSPTHLIKTRGQQVTLRCSPISGHKSVSWYQQVLGQGPQFIFQYYEKEERGRGNFPDRFSARQFPNYSSELNVNALLLGDSALYLCASSLPDSYYEQYFGPGTRLTVT.

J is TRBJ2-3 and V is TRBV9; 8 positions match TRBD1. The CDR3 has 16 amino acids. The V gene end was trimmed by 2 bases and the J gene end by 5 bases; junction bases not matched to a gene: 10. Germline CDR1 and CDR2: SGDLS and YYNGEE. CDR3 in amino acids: CASSVSGGRGQDTQYF. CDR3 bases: TGTGCCAGCAGCGTCTCAGGGGGCAGGGGGCAAGATACGCAGTATTTT.

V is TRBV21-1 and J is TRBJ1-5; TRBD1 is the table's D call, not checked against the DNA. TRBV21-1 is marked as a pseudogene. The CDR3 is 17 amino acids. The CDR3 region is CASSKAMRAPQGQPQHF. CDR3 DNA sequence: TGTGCCAGCAGCAAAGCGATGAGGGCTCCTCAGGGGCAGCCCCAGCATTTT.

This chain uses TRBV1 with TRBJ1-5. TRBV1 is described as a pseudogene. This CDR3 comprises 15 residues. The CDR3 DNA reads TGCACCAGCAGCCCCCAGGGACTGGCGAATCAGCCCCAGCATTTT. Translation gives CTSSPQGLANQPQHF.

CDR3 nucleotide sequence: TGTGCCTGGAGTGTACTAGGGCGGGAGGGCCCCTACAATGAGCAGTTCTTC. Its translation is CAWSVLGREGPYNEQFF. The chain combines TRBV30 with TRBJ2-1; 9 bases agree with TRBD2. The CDR3 runs to 17 residues. Germline CDR1 GTSNPN, CDR2 SVGIG (reference sequence). The junction had 8 bases not matched to a gene; V was cut back by 0 bases and J by 2 bases.